A selection of T cell receptor beta chains follows, all from one sample in a study of T cell responses to AZD1222 COVID-19 vaccine. Profiled with immunoSEQ multiplex PCR; TCRdb holds only in-frame clones, not every one. The sample carries around 130,000 clones, 90% recorded once. The sample here was peripheral blood, taken 28 days after the second dose of the MenACWY control vaccine. The receptors shown here come from an adult who received the MenACWY meningococcal vaccine as a control. CDR3s include the opening cysteine and the closing phenylalanine or tryptophan.

v_gene: TRBV27; j_gene: TRBJ1-1; CDR3aa: CASSFLRGGDEAFF
v_gene: TRBV4-3; j_gene: TRBJ2-3; CDR3aa: CASSQDFWQSTDTQYF
v_gene: TRBV4-1; j_gene: TRBJ1-6; CDR3aa: CASSQEAGTAPYSPLHF
v_gene: TRBV6-1; j_gene: TRBJ2-7; CDR3aa: CASSENARSYEQYF
v_gene: TRBV19; j_gene: TRBJ1-5; CDR3aa: CATAILSRGRRQPQHF
v_gene: TRBV6-6; j_gene: TRBJ1-3; CDR3aa: CASSRTGGGNTIYF
v_gene: TRBV19; j_gene: TRBJ2-6; CDR3aa: CASNRGGNSGANVLTF
v_gene: TRBV18; j_gene: TRBJ2-7; CDR3aa: CASSPPFSGESYEQYF
v_gene: TRBV6-5; j_gene: TRBJ2-7; CDR3aa: CASTTGTGGYEQYF
v_gene: TRBV25-1; j_gene: TRBJ2-1; CDR3aa: CASSEAGANEQFF
v_gene: TRBV12-3/TRBV12-4; j_gene: TRBJ2-7; CDR3aa: CASKSSVAYEQYF
v_gene: TRBV14; j_gene: TRBJ2-5; CDR3aa: CASSQGSGGFETQYF
v_gene: TRBV5-6; j_gene: TRBJ1-5; CDR3aa: CASSKGQGQGSRNQPQHF
v_gene: TRBV10-1; j_gene: TRBJ1-4; CDR3aa: CASIDRSGNEKLFF
v_gene: TRBV9; j_gene: TRBJ1-4; CDR3aa: CASSVGQGARFDEKLFF
v_gene: TRBV28; j_gene: TRBJ2-5; CDR3aa: CASSLGNRTSGMVQETQYF
v_gene: TRBV19; j_gene: TRBJ1-6; CDR3aa: CASSIWEANSPLHF
v_gene: TRBV5-5; j_gene: TRBJ2-1; CDR3aa: CASSSLAGRLNNEQFF